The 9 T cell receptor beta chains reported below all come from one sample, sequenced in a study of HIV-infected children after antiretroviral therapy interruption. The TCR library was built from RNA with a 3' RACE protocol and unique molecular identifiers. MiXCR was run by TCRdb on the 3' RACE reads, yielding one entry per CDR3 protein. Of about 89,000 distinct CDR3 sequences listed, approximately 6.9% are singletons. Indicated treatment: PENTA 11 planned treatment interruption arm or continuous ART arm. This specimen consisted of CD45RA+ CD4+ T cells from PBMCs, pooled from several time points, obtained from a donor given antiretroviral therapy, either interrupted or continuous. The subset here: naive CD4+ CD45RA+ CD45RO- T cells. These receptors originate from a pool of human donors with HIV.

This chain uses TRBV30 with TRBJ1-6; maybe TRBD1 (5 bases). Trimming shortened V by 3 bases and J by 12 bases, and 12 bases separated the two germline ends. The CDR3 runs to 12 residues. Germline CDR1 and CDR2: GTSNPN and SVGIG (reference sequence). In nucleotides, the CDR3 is TGTGCCTGGAGCTTACAAACAGGACCCCTCCACTTT. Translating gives CAWSLQTGPLHF.

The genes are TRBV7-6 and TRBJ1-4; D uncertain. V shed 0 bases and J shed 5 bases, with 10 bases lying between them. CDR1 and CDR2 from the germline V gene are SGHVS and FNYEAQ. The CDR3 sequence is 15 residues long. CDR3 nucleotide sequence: TGTGCCAGCAGCTTAGCCCCGGGATTGAATGAAAAACTGTTTTTT. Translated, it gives CASSLAPGLNEKLFF.

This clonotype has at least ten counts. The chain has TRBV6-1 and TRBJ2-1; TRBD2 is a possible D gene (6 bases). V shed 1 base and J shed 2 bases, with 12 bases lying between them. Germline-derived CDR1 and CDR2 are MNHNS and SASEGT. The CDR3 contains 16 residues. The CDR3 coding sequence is TGTGCCAGCAGTGAAGGGGGAGGCGTCCCCTACAATGAGCAGTTCTTC. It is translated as CASSEGGGVPYNEQFF.

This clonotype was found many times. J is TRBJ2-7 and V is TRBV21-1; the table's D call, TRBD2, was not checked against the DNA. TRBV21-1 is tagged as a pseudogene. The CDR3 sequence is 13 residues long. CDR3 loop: CASSKGRVREQYF. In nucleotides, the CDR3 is TGTGCCAGCAGCAAAGGGAGGGTACGCGAGCAGTACTTC.

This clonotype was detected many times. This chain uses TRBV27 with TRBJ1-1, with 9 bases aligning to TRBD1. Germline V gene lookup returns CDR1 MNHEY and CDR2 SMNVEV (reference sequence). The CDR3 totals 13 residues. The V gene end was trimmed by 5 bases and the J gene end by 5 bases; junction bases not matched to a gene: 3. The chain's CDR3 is CASSIGQGTEAFF. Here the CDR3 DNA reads TGTGCCAGCAGTATCGGACAGGGGACTGAAGCTTTCTTT.

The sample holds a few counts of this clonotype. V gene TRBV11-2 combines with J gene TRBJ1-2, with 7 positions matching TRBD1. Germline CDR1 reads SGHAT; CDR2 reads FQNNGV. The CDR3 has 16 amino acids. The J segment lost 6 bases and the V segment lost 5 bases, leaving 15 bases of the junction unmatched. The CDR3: CASSDREGAMRNGYTF. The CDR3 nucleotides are TGTGCCAGCAGCGACAGGGAAGGGGCAATGAGAAATGGCTACACCTTC.

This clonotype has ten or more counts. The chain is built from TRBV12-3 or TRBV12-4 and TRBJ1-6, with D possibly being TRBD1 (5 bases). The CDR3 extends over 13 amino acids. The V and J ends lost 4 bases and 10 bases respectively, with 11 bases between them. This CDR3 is CASSYRSGSPLHF. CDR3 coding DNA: TGTGCCAGCAGTTACAGGTCGGGCTCACCCCTCCACTTT.

CDR3 bases: TGTGCCAGCAGCGAACTAGCGGGGGCCACAGATACGCAGTATTTT. This codes for CASSELAGATDTQYF. The chain combines TRBV7-8 with TRBJ2-3, with 11 nucleotides matching TRBD2. The CDR3 length is 15 residues. Germline assignment: CDR1 SGHVS and CDR2 FQNEAQ. With V trimmed by 5 bases and J by 2 bases, 3 bases remained unmatched.

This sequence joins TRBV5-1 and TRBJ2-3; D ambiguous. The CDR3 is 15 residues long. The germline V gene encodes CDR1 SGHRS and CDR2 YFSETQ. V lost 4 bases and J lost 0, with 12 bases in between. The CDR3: CASSRNLESTDTQYF. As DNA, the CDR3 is TGCGCCAGCAGCCGCAATCTAGAGAGCACAGATACGCAGTATTTT.